This record looks at one TCR beta chain sequence and its context. The PCR was carried out with 60 Vbeta primers and 13 Jbeta primers. The data were produced by immunoSEQ multiplex PCR, yet TCRdb's version contains in-frame clones alone and is incomplete. The sample table sets out tens of thousands of clones. The data stem from a study of cytomegalovirus exposure and HLA in healthy donors. The V end was cut by 3 bases, the J end by 6 bases, with 21 bases between. The germline V gene has CDR1 KGHSH and CDR2 LQKENI. This CDR3 is 16 amino acids long. Sequenced input: PBMCs. This rearrangement joins TRBV18 to TRBJ2-7; D might be TRBD2 (6 bases). The TCR originated in a woman between 35 and 50 years old in good health and CMV-seronegative. In DNA form, the CDR3 reads TGTGCCAGCTCACCGGGGCGGGGCCGCATGGGTCTCGAGCAGTACTTC. This codes for CASSPGRGRMGLEQYF. The full variable domain, rest sourced from reference TRBV18 and TRBJ2-7, is NAGVMQNPRHLVRRRGQEARLRCSPMKGHSHVYWYRQLPEEGLKFMVYLQKENIIDESGMPKERFSAEFPKEGPSILRIQQVVRGDSAAYFCASSPGRGRMGLEQYFGPGTRLTVT.